The TCR beta chain described here comes from a study of blood T cell repertoires in COVID-19. Background on the study: The study drew acute and convalescent COVID-19 samples from the United States, Italy and Spain. PBMCs, B-cell-depleted T cells, or T cells provided the cDNA or gDNA that made up the material.

Per the original data handling: Using reference gene primer amplification, nucleated cell counts were estimated. Assay: immunoSEQ multiplex PCR; the TCRdb copy retains only in-frame clones and omits some. V and J calls and clone size are given by that table; D and trimming were obtained from the DNA. The data hold 190,000 or so clones, with roughly 89% observed a single time. The CDR3 is made up of 13 amino acids. Trimming stripped 2 bases from V and 7 bases from J, with 12 bases between. Germline lookup yields CDR1 MNHNY and CDR2 SVGAGI (reference sequence). The receptor was isolated from a man aged 35 to 55 with acute or convalescent COVID-19. Sequenced sample: peripheral blood. V and J are TRBV6-6 and TRBJ2-7; a possible D gene is TRBD2 (6 bases). The CDR3 region is CASSYPAAGEQYF. As DNA, the CDR3 is TGTGCCAGCAGTTACCCCGCTGCGGGGGAGCAGTACTTC.